Listed here is a single T cell receptor (beta chain). Its matching antigen is unknown. The data derive from a study of response to subunit inactivated influenza vaccine. One entry per CDR3 protein results from TCRdb running MiXCR on the RT-PCR reads. The repertoire holds about 700,000 distinct CDR3 sequences, with about 15% as singletons. The study, taken as a whole, reports: The authors suggested that every seasonal influenza vaccination recruits few new T cells.

V lost 7 bases and J lost 7; bases outside the gene matches: 2. Germline assignment: CDR1 MNHNY and CDR2 SVGAGI (reference sequence). The CDR3 is 13 amino acids. The sequencing here drew on PBMCs from blood, taken 14 days before vaccination. The rearrangement uses TRBV6-6 and TRBJ2-1; 12 positions agree with TRBD2. This receptor was taken from a man aged 45 to 65 who received an inactivated influenza vaccine. The CDR3 DNA follows: TGTGCCAGCACTAGCGGGAGGGGAAATGAGCAGTTCTTC. This gives the protein CASTSGRGNEQFF.